Each of the 18 T cell receptor beta chains below was sequenced from the same sample in a study of radiation and T cells in renal cell carcinoma. Some clones are missing from TCRdb's copy, which holds only in-frame ones; the method was immunoSEQ multiplex PCR. The sample includes 15,000 or so clones, 62% of them seen just once. The sample's treatment: treatment-naive control, cytoreductive nephrectomy. The sample in question was tumor tissue, obtained from a patient whose treatment was nephrectomy without radiotherapy. These receptors all come from a man between 60 and 75 years old with renal cell carcinoma.

The chain couples TRBV6-6 to TRBJ2-5; 8 nucleotides agree with TRBD1. The germline gives CDR1 MNHNY, CDR2 SVGAGI (reference sequence). Trimming removed 10 bases from V and 5 bases from J; junction bases left unmatched: 6. This CDR3 has 12 amino acids. As DNA, the CDR3 is TGTGCCACCCAGGGGGCGGGGGAGACCCAGTACTTC. Translating gives CATQGAGETQYF.

This sequence joins TRBV19 and TRBJ2-7; D might be TRBD1 (5 bases). V was shortened by 5 bases and J by 5 bases, with 13 bases between the two germline ends. The CDR3 totals 13 residues. Germline CDR1 LNHDA, CDR2 SQIVND (reference sequence). CDR3 region: CASSPQATNEQYF. The CDR3 DNA reads as TGTGCCAGTAGTCCACAGGCCACGAACGAGCAGTACTTC.

This clone appeared a few times. V usage is TRBV19 and J usage is TRBJ1-5; unclear D gene. Trimming pared 1 base from V and 5 bases from J, leaving 6 bases between. The V gene's germline CDR1 is LNHDA and CDR2 SQIVND (reference sequence). The CDR3 is 13 residues long. The CDR3 DNA reads TGTGCCAGTAGTATAGTATACGATCAGCCCCAGCATTTT. It codes for CASSIVYDQPQHF.

The chain carries TRBV20-1 and TRBJ2-3, with D possibly TRBD2 on 5 matching bases. V was clipped by 3 bases and J by 10 bases, with 11 bases between them. This CDR3 is 11 amino acids long. Looked up from germline, CDR1 is DFQATT and CDR2 is SNEGSKA (reference sequence). CDR3 in amino acids: CSARFSEAQYF. CDR3 nucleotides: TGCAGTGCTAGGTTTAGCGAGGCGCAGTATTTT.

This clone was counted a few times. The V gene is TRBV20-1, the J gene TRBJ2-1; perhaps TRBD2 as D (6 bases). Germline V gene sequence: CDR1 DFQATT, CDR2 SNEGSKA (reference sequence). The CDR3 runs to 10 residues. V lost 5 bases, J lost 8 bases, and 7 bases lay in between. Here the CDR3 DNA reads TGCAGTGCTTGGGAGGATGAGCAGTTCTTC. It codes for CSAWEDEQFF.

This clone turned up a few times. The chain couples TRBV6-5 to TRBJ2-7, with a possible D match to TRBD1 (6 bases). Germline CDR1 reads MNHEY; CDR2 reads SVGAGI. This CDR3 comprises 14 residues. V dropped 5 bases and J dropped 2 bases, with 13 bases sitting between them. In nucleotides, the CDR3 is TGTGCCAGCAGTCGGACAGTGCAAACCTACGAGCAGTACTTC. Protein product: CASSRTVQTYEQYF.

The chain has TRBV7-9 and TRBJ1-1; 8 nucleotides agree with TRBD1. V gave up 9 bases and J gave up 4 bases; unmatched junction bases: 10. Germline V gene lookup returns CDR1 SEHNR and CDR2 FQNEAQ (reference sequence). The CDR3 is 14 residues long. In DNA form, the CDR3 reads TGTGCCAGTACTTTACAGGGGGGAAGCACTGAAGCTTTCTTT. Amino acid sequence: CASTLQGGSTEAFF.

The chain is built from TRBV11-3 and TRBJ2-3; 11 nucleotides line up with TRBD2. The J segment lost 7 bases and the V segment lost 10 bases, leaving 13 bases of the junction unmatched. Germline CDR1 is SGHNT and CDR2 is YENEEA. This CDR3 has 15 residues. CDR3 sequence (DNA): TGTGCCATCAGATCGACTAGCGGGACCTTATATACGCAGTATTTT. Its translation is CAIRSTSGTLYTQYF.

V gene TRBV4-1 combines with J gene TRBJ2-7, with D perhaps TRBD2 (6 bases). Per the germline V gene, CDR1 is MGHRA and CDR2 is YSYEKL. CDR3 length: 16 residues. Deletions cut 3 bases from V and 0 bases from J, with 15 bases between. The CDR3 sequence: CASSQALGRDSYEQYF. CDR3 sequence (DNA): TGCGCCAGCAGCCAGGCACTAGGGCGGGACTCCTACGAGCAGTACTTC.

This CDR3 is CASSATSFSYNEQFF. DNA for the CDR3: TGTGCCAGCAGCGCGACTAGCTTTTCCTACAATGAGCAGTTCTTC. J is TRBJ2-1 and V is TRBV5-4; 7 positions match TRBD2. In germline, CDR1 is SGHNT, CDR2 YYREEE (reference sequence). V shed 4 bases, J shed 1 base, and the junction held 5 bases outside the gene matches. The CDR3 is 15 residues long. The whole variable domain, remainder taken from reference TRBV5-4 and TRBJ2-1, is ETGVTQSPTHLIKTRGQQVTLRCSSQSGHNTVSWYQQALGQGPQFIFQYYREEENGRGNFPPRFSGLQFPNYSSELNVNALELDDSALYLCASSATSFSYNEQFFGPGTRLTVL.

The chain is built from TRBV19 and TRBJ1-5; D remains unclear. Trimming pared 6 bases from V and 3 bases from J, leaving 9 bases between. The germline V gene has CDR1 LNHDA and CDR2 SQIVND (reference sequence). The CDR3 loop spans 13 amino acids. The chain's CDR3 is CASSERNNQPQHF. The CDR3 DNA follows: TGTGCCAGTAGCGAACGGAACAATCAGCCCCAGCATTTT.

The chain has TRBV2 and TRBJ2-2; D possibly corresponds to TRBD2 (7 bases). This CDR3 contains 15 residues. The germline V and J ends were trimmed by 6 bases and 7 bases, with 18 bases remaining between them. Germline V gene sequence: CDR1 SNHLY, CDR2 FYNNEI. In DNA, the CDR3 is TGTGCCAGCAGGATGGGGGGGCTGCGAGTCGGGGAGCTGTTTTTT. Its protein product is CASRMGGLRVGELFF.

This clone ranks as medium-sized. This chain joins TRBV2 and TRBJ2-7; 7 bases match TRBD1. Trimming at V came to 6 bases and at J to 6 bases, leaving 2 bases not matched to a gene. The CDR3 extends over 11 amino acids. The germline V gene has CDR1 SNHLY and CDR2 FYNNEI. The CDR3 reads CASRDRFEQYF. CDR3 bases: TGTGCCAGCAGGGACAGGTTCGAGCAGTACTTC.

The rearrangement links TRBV7-2 to TRBJ1-2; D not resolved. With 3 bases removed from V and 7 bases from J, the gap between germline ends came to 12 bases. Germline V gene data show CDR1 as SGHTA and CDR2 as FQGNSA. The CDR3 is made up of 13 amino acids. CDR3 in amino acids: CASSLGRQSGYTF. CDR3 nucleotides: TGTGCCAGCAGCTTGGGCCGGCAGTCTGGCTACACCTTC.

This clone came up once. The rearrangement links TRBV30 to TRBJ2-5; tentative D call: TRBD1 (7 bases). The DNA end favors TRBJ2-7, so the J call may be wrong. The CDR3 contains 13 residues. Germline V lookup: CDR1 GTSNPN, CDR2 SVGIG (reference sequence). CDR3 in DNA: TGTGCCTGTAACAGGGGAGGAACCTACGAGCAGTACTTC. Protein: CACNRGGTYEQYF.

This clone is labeled as large (0.1 to 1%). The chain combines TRBV7-9 with TRBJ2-7; D might be TRBD1 (5 bases). The V gene's germline CDR1 is SEHNR and CDR2 FQNEAQ (reference sequence). V was cut by 7 bases and J by 1 base, with 11 bases left in between. This CDR3 contains 13 residues. The CDR3 sequence is CASNTGLSYEQYF. The DNA of the CDR3 is TGTGCCAGCAATACAGGCCTATCCTACGAGCAGTACTTC.

The chain has TRBV5-6 and TRBJ1-2; D remains unclear. This CDR3 spans 16 amino acids. V lost 2 bases, J lost 8 bases, and 22 bases lay in between. Looked up from germline, CDR1 is SGHDT and CDR2 is YYEEEE. The CDR3 protein is CASSLWRVITVGGYTF. CDR3 in DNA: TGTGCCAGCAGCTTATGGAGAGTTATAACTGTCGGAGGCTACACCTTC.

The chain uses TRBV28 and TRBJ2-5, with 9 positions matching TRBD1. Germline trimming cut 5 bases from V and 5 bases from J; bases unmatched to any gene: 3. Germline V gene sequence: CDR1 MDHEN, CDR2 SYDVKM. The CDR3 has 13 residues. CDR3: CASSHGQGETQYF. CDR3 DNA: TGTGCCAGCAGTCACGGACAGGGGGAGACCCAGTACTTC.